These 15 T cell receptor beta chains originate from one sample sequenced in a study of blood T cell repertoires in COVID-19. TCRdb's table, derived via immunoSEQ multiplex PCR, lists solely in-frame clones and lacks some. The sample includes 250,000 to 300,000 clones, 75% to 90% seen only once; the top ten take about 3%. Sequences were obtained from peripheral blood. The receptor set was obtained from a woman in her twenties or thirties with active or convalescent COVID-19.

This clone was seen more than once but under ten times. The chain links TRBV7-9 to TRBJ1-4, with unresolved D. The V end lost 3 bases, the J end lost 0 bases, and 11 bases lay between the germline ends. The CDR3 is made up of 16 amino acids. Per the germline V gene, CDR1 is SEHNR and CDR2 is FQNEAQ (reference sequence). The CDR3 protein is CASSFLLETTNEKLFF. In DNA, the CDR3 is TGTGCCAGCAGCTTTCTCCTGGAGACAACTAATGAAAAACTGTTTTTT. Drawing the rest from reference TRBV7-9 and TRBJ1-4, the complete variable domain is DTGVSQNPRHKITKRGQNVTFRCDPISEHNRLYWYRQTLGQGPEFLTYFQNEAQLEKSRLLSDRFSAERPKGSFSTLEIQRTEQGDSAMYLCASSFLLETTNEKLFFGSGTQLSVL.

This clone was counted a few times. V and J are TRBV2 and TRBJ1-5, with TRBD1 identical over 12 bases. J gave up 7 bases and V 3 bases, and 4 bases lay outside the gene matches. The CDR3 extends over 15 amino acids. The germline V gene has CDR1 SNHLY and CDR2 FYNNEI. CDR3 DNA sequence: TGTGCCAGCAGTGACGGGACAGGGGGCGGACAGCCCCAGCATTTT. It specifies CASSDGTGGGQPQHF. The whole variable domain, remainder taken from reference TRBV2 and TRBJ1-5, is EPEVTQTPSHQVTQMGQEVILRCVPISNHLYFYWYRQILGQKVEFLVSFYNNEISEKSEIFDDQFSVERPDGSNFTLKIRSTKLEDSAMYFCASSDGTGGGQPQHFGDGTRLSIL.

The chain recombines TRBV7-9 with TRBJ2-7, with TRBD1 matching 10 bases. This CDR3 spans 13 amino acids. After removal of 6 bases from V and 6 bases from J, the junction contained 5 bases not matched to a gene. Looked up from germline, CDR1 is SEHNR and CDR2 is FQNEAQ (reference sequence). CDR3 DNA sequence: TGTGCCAGCAGGGGGACAGGGGAACTCGAGCAGTACTTC. Its translation: CASRGTGELEQYF.

The rearrangement joins TRBV28 to TRBJ1-4; TRBD1 might be the D (6 bases). CDR1 and CDR2 from the germline V gene are MDHEN and SYDVKM. The V gene lost 10 bases and the J gene lost 4 bases, with 13 bases spanning the gap. The CDR3 runs to 13 residues. The CDR3 bases are TGTGCCACTAAGGGACACCTTAATGAAAAACTGTTTTTT. It translates to CATKGHLNEKLFF.

This clone has just one count. J is TRBJ1-2 and V is TRBV28; 7 bases agree with TRBD1. The J segment lost 8 bases and the V segment lost 6 bases, leaving 15 bases of the junction unmatched. Looked up from germline, CDR1 is MDHEN and CDR2 is SYDVKM. This CDR3 has 15 residues. The CDR3 DNA is TGTGCCAGCAGGGTCCCCGGGACAGAAAGTAGGGGCTACACCTTC. Its translation: CASRVPGTESRGYTF.

The rearrangement links TRBV11-3 to TRBJ1-1; D ambiguous. From germline, CDR1 is SGHNT and CDR2 YENEEA. Trimming removed 4 bases at V and 3 bases at J, with 15 bases between. This CDR3 is 15 amino acids long. The CDR3 region is CASSYGGEKDTEAFF. CDR3 sequence (DNA): TGTGCCAGCAGCTACGGAGGCGAAAAGGACACTGAAGCTTTCTTT. Variable domain in full (rest from reference TRBV11-3 and TRBJ1-1): EAGVVQSPRYKIIEKKQPVAFWCNPISGHNTLYWYLQNLGQGPELLIRYENEEAVDDSQLPKDRFSAERLKGVDSTLKIQPAELGDSAVYLCASSYGGEKDTEAFFGQGTRLTVV.

V gene TRBV28 combines with J gene TRBJ1-1; TRBD1 matches 7 bases. Losses at the gene ends were 4 bases for V and 7 bases for J; bases not matched to a gene: 6. The CDR3 loop spans 13 amino acids. Germline values: CDR1 MDHEN, CDR2 SYDVKM. DNA for the CDR3: TGTGCCAGCAGTTCCCAACAGGGGATTGAAGCTTTCTTT. It translates to CASSSQQGIEAFF. The full variable domain, with the rest looked up from reference TRBV28 and TRBJ1-1, is DVKVTQSSRYLVKRTGEKVFLECVQDMDHENMFWYRQDPGLGLRLIYFSYDVKMKEKGDIPEGYSVSREKKERFSLILESASTNQTSMYLCASSSQQGIEAFFGQGTRLTVV.

This chain joins TRBV5-6 and TRBJ1-1; a weak D match, TRBD1 (5 bases). Per the germline V gene, CDR1 is SGHDT and CDR2 is YYEEEE. Trimming took 0 bases from V and 1 from J, leaving 7 bases between them. This CDR3 contains 14 residues. The CDR3 region is CASSLGGPNTEAFF. The CDR3 region has the DNA TGTGCCAGCAGCTTGGGGGGCCCGAACACTGAAGCTTTCTTT.

The chain carries TRBV6-6 and TRBJ1-5; 8 positions agree with TRBD1. V dropped 6 bases and J dropped 7; count of bases not matched to a gene: 8. The CDR3 consists of 14 residues. Germline CDR1 is MNHNY and CDR2 is SVGAGI (reference sequence). CDR3 in amino acids: CASSPQGARQPQHF. The CDR3 DNA sequence: TGTGCCAGCAGCCCCCAGGGGGCTCGGCAGCCCCAGCATTTT.

The chain uses TRBV27 and TRBJ2-7; D is undetermined. Germline-derived CDR1 and CDR2 are MNHEY and SMNVEV (reference sequence). With 3 bases removed from V and 3 bases from J, the gap between germline ends came to 9 bases. The CDR3 is made up of 13 amino acids. Here the CDR3 DNA reads TGTGCCAGCAGTTTCGGTACTCACTACGAGCAGTACTTC. Its protein is CASSFGTHYEQYF.

The genes are TRBV5-1 and TRBJ2-4; TRBD1 might be the D (6 bases). V lost 5 bases to trimming and J lost 4 bases, with 16 bases between them. The germline V gene has CDR1 SGHRS and CDR2 YFSETQ. The CDR3 covers 15 residues. CDR3 amino acids: CASSWTQGIKNIQYF. CDR3 DNA sequence: TGCGCCAGCAGTTGGACCCAGGGGATTAAAAACATTCAGTACTTC.

The sample holds a few counts of this clone. DNA of the CDR3: TGTGCCAGCAGCCCCGGACAGGGAGGCTACACCTTC. This gives the protein CASSPGQGGYTF. The rearrangement links TRBV7-9 to TRBJ1-2; TRBD1 aligns across 8 bases. In germline, CDR1 is SEHNR, CDR2 FQNEAQ (reference sequence). The CDR3 covers 12 residues. V trimming: 5 bases; J trimming: 8 bases; junction bases outside the gene matches: 4.

The chain has TRBV29-1 and TRBJ2-5; no reliable D call. Trimming shortened V by 2 bases and J by 4 bases, and 26 bases separated the two germline ends. Looked up from germline, CDR1 is SQVTM and CDR2 is ANQGSEA. This CDR3 region has 18 residues. CDR3 coding DNA: TGCAGCGTTGAACGAAGCGCGGTCGGGTCGAGGTTTGGAGAGACCCAGTACTTC. Protein sequence: CSVERSAVGSRFGETQYF.

The rearrangement joins TRBV5-6 to TRBJ1-4; 9 positions match TRBD1. Trimming removed 1 base from V and 6 bases from J; junction bases left unmatched: 7. Germline CDR1 is SGHDT and CDR2 is YYEEEE. This CDR3 is 16 amino acids long. CDR3 amino acids: CASSLWSGTGYEKLFF. The CDR3 DNA reads TGTGCCAGCAGCTTGTGGTCCGGGACAGGGTATGAAAAACTGTTTTTT. The full variable domain, completed using reference TRBV5-6 and TRBJ1-4, is DAGVTQSPTHLIKTRGQQVTLRCSPKSGHDTVSWYQQALGQGPQFIFQYYEEEERQRGNFPDRFSGHQFPNYSSELNVNALLLGDSALYLCASSLWSGTGYEKLFFGSGTQLSVL.

This clone was detected only once. The chain is built from TRBV6-5 and TRBJ1-3, with a tentative D call TRBD1 (5 bases). CDR3 length equals 14 residues. V was shortened by 0 bases and J by 3 bases, with 6 bases between the two germline ends. Germline assignment: CDR1 MNHEY and CDR2 SVGAGI. This CDR3 is CASSYSGGGNTIYF. CDR3 in DNA: TGTGCCAGCAGTTACTCGGGGGGTGGAAACACCATATATTTT.